The source of this T cell receptor beta chain is a study of technical replicates of blood from a few donors. The sample holds one count of this clone. TCRdb's copy holds only in-frame clones and misses some; the assay was immunoSEQ multiplex PCR. The sample contains tens of thousands of clones, 85% to 95% of which appear only once. The CDR3 length is 15 residues. The ends lost 3 bases at V and 14 bases at J; junction bases unmatched: 12. Germline CDR1 and CDR2: MRHNA and SNTAGT. The V call is TRBV6-4, the J call TRBJ2-1, with TRBD2 identical over 11 bases. The TCR was taken from a human donor in good health. The specimen was T cells isolated from PBMCs. The CDR3 DNA follows: TGTGCCAGCAGTGAGGAGGGACTAGCGGCCCTTAGGGAGTTCTTC. It translates to CASSEEGLAALREFF.